These T cell receptor beta chains were read from a single sample in a study of metastatic and nonmetastatic thyroid tumors. TCRdb re-processed the PCR reads through MiXCR. The sample holds 20,000 to 25,000 clones, less than 20% seen once. Input material: blood. These receptors originate from a female donor with papillary thyroid cancer or a benign thyroid nodule (not recorded which). Some clones in this sample may be carry-over from other donors' samples. Each CDR3 is given with its conserved first and last residue. The order of the fields is CDR3 length, clone size, V gene, CDR3 protein. A clone size is listed for some rows: how often the clone was seen (once, few, many), or a class if it is expanded.

>15|.|TRBV24-1
CATRVSAHLDNEEFF
>16|many|TRBV19
CASSIQRQSINTEAFF
>13|many|TRBV12-3/TRBV12-4
CASSAGIGTEAFF
>16|many|TRBV24-1
CATSAQGQVSTDTQYF
>15|many|TRBV27
CASSPNRDSTDTQYF
>14|many|TRBV7-2
CASSLPTGLTPPLF
>13|.|TRBV7-9
CASSPVYDTEAFF
>12|.|TRBV20-1
CSASLRNQPQHF
>16|many|TRBV5-4
CASSLDGGGGTDTQYF
>13|few|TRBV6-9
CSSSYERGETQYF
>15|many|TRBV30
CAWSGSGSPYNEQFF
>15|many|TRBV29-1
CSVEDWAGAGGELFF
>16|once|TRBV30
CACTRLASSYNSPLHF
>14|medium-sized|TRBV6-1
CASSPGLAPYEQYF
>13|many|TRBV20-1
CSATRDESYEQYF
>15|.|TRBV11-2
CASSLPGGANYGYTF
>15|many|TRBV5-8
CASSSRPRTSIEQYF
>15|.|TRBV24-1
CATSEGVLGTGELFF
>16|many|TRBV11-2
CASSQKGQGSTDTQYF
>14|few|TRBV6-1
CASSVERGGTEAFF
>17|many|TRBV5-4
CASSASGTSGGLYEQYF
>15|many|TRBV5-1
CASSSGLAGRDTQYF
>14|many|TRBV24-1
CATSDFWVTGELFF
>15|.|TRBV5-4
CASSPRAGWSYEQYF
>14|many|TRBV5-4
CASSRTGTGESAFF
>14|many|TRBV12-3/TRBV12-4
CASSPEAGPGELFF
>12|many|TRBV24-1
CATKDSGNTIYF
>13|medium-sized|TRBV12-3/TRBV12-4
CASSQRGSRGYTF
>17|.|TRBV6-2/TRBV6-3
CASSSPGPIPGANVLTF
>15|.|TRBV5-1
CASSIYSGRGGEQFF
>14|.|TRBV7-2
CASSPRGNSYEQYF
>15|many|TRBV19
CASSIGSGRSETQYF